The subject of this entry is one TCR beta chain. The antigen is unknown. Only in-frame clones appear in the TCRdb table, and some are missing; sequencing was by immunoSEQ multiplex PCR. The table records under 2,500,000 clones, more than 90% of them present only once. These data come from a study of shared clonotypes between healthy human individuals. The length of the CDR3 is 15 residues. Germline CDR1 is SGHTA and CDR2 is FQGNSA. V lost 6 bases, J lost 4 bases, and 11 bases stayed unmatched. Study-level results: Non-shared clonotypes were found to have lower generation probabilities than the clonotypes that were shared by all four of the sorted-subset donors. Generally, naive subsets came out with larger estimated richness than memory subsets.

The V gene is TRBV7-2, the J gene TRBJ2-7; TRBD2 matches 8 bases. The origin of this receptor is a man aged 18 to 29 in good health. The material sequenced was naive CD4+ T cells sorted from blood. Described subset: CD45RA+ positively selected. Here the CDR3 DNA reads TGTGCCAGCAGTTATACTAGCGGAGGGAGGTACGAGCAGTACTTC. It yields the protein CASSYTSGGRYEQYF. The entire variable domain, with the rest obtained from reference TRBV7-2 and TRBJ2-7, is as follows: GAGVSQSPSNKVTEKGKDVELRCDPISGHTALYWYRQSLGQGLEFLIYFQGNSAPDKSGLPSDRFSAERTGGSVSTLTIQRTQQEDSAVYLCASSYTSGGRYEQYFGPGTRLTVT.